This T cell receptor beta chain was profiled in a study of T-cell memory formation after mild COVID-19. Study information: In these data, TCR clusters were largely donor specific. The study, taken as a whole, reports: There was a balanced CD4/CD8 profile in clones contracting day 15 to 85, and later expanders leaned CD4+. There were some responding clones in pre-infection memory, which suggested that cross-reactive memory had joined.

This clonotype was detected many times. What it binds is unknown. Germline assignment: CDR1 SEHNR and CDR2 FQNEAQ (reference sequence). The CDR3 spans 15 residues. V lost 2 bases and J 0 bases, leaving 8 bases between the germline ends. TCRdb itself ran the 5' RACE reads through MiXCR, one entry per CDR3 protein. The sample has 200,000 to 250,000 distinct CDR3 sequences, more than 8% seen once; the top ten hold roughly 21%. The sample consisted of PBMCs or a T cell subset sorted from them (not recorded which). V gene TRBV7-9 combines with J gene TRBJ1-3; no definite D call. The origin of this receptor is a man aged 18 to 29 who had mild COVID-19 (a few samples of this study predate the infection). Cell type and time point are not known. This chain's CDR3 is CASSLNLRSGNTIYF. The CDR3 nucleotides read TGTGCCAGCAGCTTAAACCTTCGCTCTGGAAACACCATATATTTT.